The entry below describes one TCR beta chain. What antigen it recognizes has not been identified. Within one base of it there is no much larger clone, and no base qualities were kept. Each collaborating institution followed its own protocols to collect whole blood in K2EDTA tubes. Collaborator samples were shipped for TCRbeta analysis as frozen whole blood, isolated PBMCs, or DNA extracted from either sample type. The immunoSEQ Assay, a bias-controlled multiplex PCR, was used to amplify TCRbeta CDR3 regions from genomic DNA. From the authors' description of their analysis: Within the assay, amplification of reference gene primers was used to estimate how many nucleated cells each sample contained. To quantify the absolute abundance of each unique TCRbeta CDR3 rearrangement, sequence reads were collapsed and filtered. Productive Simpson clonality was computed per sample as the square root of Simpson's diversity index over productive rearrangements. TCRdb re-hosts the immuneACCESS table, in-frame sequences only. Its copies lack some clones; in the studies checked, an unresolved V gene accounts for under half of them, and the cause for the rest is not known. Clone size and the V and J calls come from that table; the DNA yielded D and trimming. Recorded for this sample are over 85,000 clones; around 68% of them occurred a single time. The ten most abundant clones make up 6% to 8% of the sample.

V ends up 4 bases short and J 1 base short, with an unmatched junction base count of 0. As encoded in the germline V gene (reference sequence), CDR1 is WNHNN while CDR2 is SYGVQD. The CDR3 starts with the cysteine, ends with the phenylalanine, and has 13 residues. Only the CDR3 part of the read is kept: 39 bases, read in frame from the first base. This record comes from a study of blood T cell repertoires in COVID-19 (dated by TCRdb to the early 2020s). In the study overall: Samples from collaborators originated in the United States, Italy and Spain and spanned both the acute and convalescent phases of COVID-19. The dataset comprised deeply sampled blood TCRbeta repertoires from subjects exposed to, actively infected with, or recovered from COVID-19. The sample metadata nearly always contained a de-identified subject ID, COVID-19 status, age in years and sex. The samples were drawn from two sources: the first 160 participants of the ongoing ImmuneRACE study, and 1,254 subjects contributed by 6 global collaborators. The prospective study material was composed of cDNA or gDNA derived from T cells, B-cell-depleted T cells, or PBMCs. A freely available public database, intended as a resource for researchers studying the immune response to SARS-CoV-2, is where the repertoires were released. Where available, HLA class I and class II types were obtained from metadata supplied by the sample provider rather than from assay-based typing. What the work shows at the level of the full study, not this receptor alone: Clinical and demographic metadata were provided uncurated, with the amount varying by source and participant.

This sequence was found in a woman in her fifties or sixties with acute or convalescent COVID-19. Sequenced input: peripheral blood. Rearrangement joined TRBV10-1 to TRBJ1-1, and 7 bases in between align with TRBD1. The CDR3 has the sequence CASSGQGNTEAFF. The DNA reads TGCGCCAGCAGTGGACAGGGGAACACTGAAGCTTTCTTT.